These T cell receptor beta chains were read from a single sample in a study of identical twins. In TCRdb, the 5' RACE reads were re-called with MiXCR into one record per CDR3 protein. Of under 250,000 distinct CDR3 sequences listed, roughly a tenth were seen once; the top ten hold around 5.1%. Sequencing input: memory (CD45RO+) T cells sorted from blood. Every receptor here comes from a woman between 18 and 30 years old in good health. Each CDR3 is given with its conserved first and last residue. Each record gives: CDR3 DNA, CDR3 protein, clone size, J gene, V gene, D gene. A D gene is named only where the DNA matches it firmly. Size is omitted from some rows. Given values are once, few, many or a class for expanded clones.

TGTGCCAGCAGCCAACGAATCTCCGGGACTAGCGGAGGAAATGAGCAGTTCTTC	CASSQRISGTSGGNEQFF	few	TRBJ2-1	TRBV4-2	TRBD2
TGCGCCAGCAGGCGCCAAGGACTAGCGGGGGTGAATGAGCAGTTCTTC	CASRRQGLAGVNEQFF	few	TRBJ2-1	TRBV5-1	TRBD2
TGTGCCAGCAGACATCTCGGGACAGGAGGGGGCTACACCTTC	CASRHLGTGGGYTF	-	TRBJ1-2	TRBV6-2/TRBV6-3	TRBD1
TGTGCCTGGAGTGTAAAGGGGAGCGCAGATACGCAGTATTTT	CAWSVKGSADTQYF	-	TRBJ2-3	TRBV30	-
TGTGCCAGCAGCCCTCTCCTAGCGGGGGGCAATGAGCAGTTCTTC	CASSPLLAGGNEQFF	few	TRBJ2-1	TRBV4-2	TRBD2
TGTGCCAGCCGGACTAGCGGGAGGGCCGGGCAGTTCTTC	CASRTSGRAGQFF	-	TRBJ2-1	TRBV6-1	TRBD2
TGTGCCAGCAGCTTAACGAACACCGGGGAGCTGTTTTTT	CASSLTNTGELFF	many	TRBJ2-2	TRBV11-2	-
TGCAGTGCTAGAGATATGCAGTTTAGGGTCCGCACTGAAGCTTTCTTT	CSARDMQFRVRTEAFF	few	TRBJ1-1	TRBV20-1	-
TGCGCCAGCAGCGACAGGTTGGGGACAAACACTGAAGCTTTCTTT	CASSDRLGTNTEAFF	few	TRBJ1-1	TRBV5-1	-
TGTGCCAGCAGCCAAACTGGACAGGGGAGGCGGGATACGCAGTATTTT	CASSQTGQGRRDTQYF	few	TRBJ2-3	TRBV3-1	TRBD1
TGTGCCAGCAGTCTCCCGGGGGGGACTGGCTCACCCCTCCACTTT	CASSLPGGTGSPLHF	-	TRBJ1-6	TRBV25-1	-
TGTGCCAGCAGGCAGACTAGCAGTACCTACGAGCAGTACTTC	CASRQTSSTYEQYF	-	TRBJ2-7	TRBV7-2	TRBD2
TGTGCCAGCAGCTTAGCGGGCGGCTACACCTTC	CASSLAGGYTF	few	TRBJ1-2	TRBV7-9	-
TGTGCCAGCAGTTACCCCCCAGGGTCAGCTAACTATGGCTACACCTTC	CASSYPPGSANYGYTF	many	TRBJ1-2	TRBV6-5	-
TGCAGTGCTAGAAGACAGAACTCCTACGAGCAGTACTTC	CSARRQNSYEQYF	-	TRBJ2-7	TRBV20-1	-
TGTGCCAGCAGCTTGGTGGGGCGGGCTCGGGAGCAGTACTTC	CASSLVGRAREQYF	many	TRBJ2-7	TRBV5-5	-
TGTGCCATCAGTGCGGGACAGGGAAACACCATATATTTT	CAISAGQGNTIYF	-	TRBJ1-3	TRBV10-3	TRBD1
TGTGCCAGCAGCTTATTAGCGGGAGGCCCACCGGCCCACGAGCAGTACTTC	CASSLLAGGPPAHEQYF	few	TRBJ2-7	TRBV7-9	TRBD2
TGCAGTGCCTCCCGGGACATACACTACGAGCAGTACTTC	CSASRDIHYEQYF	many	TRBJ2-7	TRBV20-1	-
TGTGCCGCACATGGTCAGCCCCAGCATTTT	CAAHGQPQHF	many	TRBJ1-5	TRBV6-5	-
TGTGCCAGCAGCTTCTCGGGGGTTAGCGATACGCAGTATTTT	CASSFSGVSDTQYF	few	TRBJ2-3	TRBV7-9	-
TGTGCTAGTGGCACCTCCCGGGACGGACGAACTAGCACAGATACGCAGTATTTT	CASGTSRDGRTSTDTQYF	few	TRBJ2-3	TRBV12-5	-
TGCAAGCCAACAGGGACTAGCACAGATACGCAGTATTTT	CKPTGTSTDTQYF	many	TRBJ2-3	TRBV20-1	-
TGTGCCACCAGCAGAGATCCGGGGGTAAGCTCCTACGAGCAGTACTTC	CATSRDPGVSSYEQYF	-	TRBJ2-7	TRBV15	-
TGTGCCAGTAGTATAGGAAGGGGTTACGAGCAGTACTTC	CASSIGRGYEQYF	-	TRBJ2-7	TRBV19	-
TGTGCCAACCTCCCTATAACCTACGAGCAGTACTTC	CANLPITYEQYF	many	TRBJ2-7	TRBV6-2/TRBV6-3	-
TGTGCCAGCTGGGCGGGACCCGGGGACGAGCAGTACTTC	CASWAGPGDEQYF	-	TRBJ2-7	TRBV27	-
TGCAGTGCCCTCAAGACAGTTAACTATGGCTACACCTTC	CSALKTVNYGYTF	-	TRBJ1-2	TRBV20-1	-
TGTGCCAGCAGGATACAGGGAGGCACCGGGGAGCTGTTTTTT	CASRIQGGTGELFF	-	TRBJ2-2	TRBV11-3	-
TGTGCCAGCAGGAGGAGGGGACAGAACTATGGCTACACCTTC	CASRRRGQNYGYTF	many	TRBJ1-2	TRBV12-3/TRBV12-4	TRBD1
TGTGCCAGCAGCCAAACCGGGATCCGGGGGTACGAGCAGTACTTC	CASSQTGIRGYEQYF	-	TRBJ2-7	TRBV7-2	-
TGTGCCAGCAGCTCCGGGACAGATAATCAGCCCCAGCATTTT	CASSSGTDNQPQHF	many	TRBJ1-5	TRBV7-9	TRBD1
TGTGCCAGCAGCCAAAACCATGGGGGCTACGAGCAGTACTTC	CASSQNHGGYEQYF	-	TRBJ2-7	TRBV14	-
TGCAGTGCTACCGATCAAATGGGCACAGATACGCAGTATTTT	CSATDQMGTDTQYF	-	TRBJ2-3	TRBV20-1	-
TGTGCCATCAGAATACAGGGCGGACGGTACAATGAGCAGTTCTTC	CAIRIQGGRYNEQFF	-	TRBJ2-1	TRBV10-3	-
TGTGCCAGCAGCTTAGGGGGGGATGCTGAAGCTTTCTTT	CASSLGGDAEAFF	few	TRBJ1-1	TRBV7-9	-
TGCAGTGCTACCGACAGGGGGGGATACTATGGCTACACCTTC	CSATDRGGYYGYTF	few	TRBJ1-2	TRBV20-1	TRBD1
TGTGCCTGGAGTGTAGCAGGGGGAACTGAAGCTTTCTTT	CAWSVAGGTEAFF	few	TRBJ1-1	TRBV30	TRBD1
TGCAGCGTTGCATTCACCCCTGGTCTGCAGGCCCGACACCAAGAGACCCAGTACTTC	CSVAFTPGLQARHQETQYF	-	TRBJ2-5	TRBV29-1	-
TGCGCCAGCAGCACCTCACAGGGCTACGAGCAGTACTTC	CASSTSQGYEQYF	-	TRBJ2-7	TRBV5-1	-
TGTGCCAGCAGTCATACCATCGGGACAGGGATGGGCTACACCTTC	CASSHTIGTGMGYTF	few	TRBJ1-2	TRBV6-1	TRBD1
TGTGCCAGCAGCCAAGAGGTGACAGAGAATACCTACGAGCAGTACTTC	CASSQEVTENTYEQYF	-	TRBJ2-7	TRBV14	-
TGTGCCAGCAACGCCGGGACCCCCCGCGAGCAGTACTTC	CASNAGTPREQYF	many	TRBJ2-7	TRBV12-3/TRBV12-4	-
TGTGCCAGCAGCTCGCGGATCTACGAGCAGTACTTC	CASSSRIYEQYF	-	TRBJ2-7	TRBV7-9	-
TGTGCCAGCAGCTTAGACGGCGCCCTAGACGAGCAGTACTTC	CASSLDGALDEQYF	-	TRBJ2-7	TRBV7-8	-
TGTGCCAGCAGCTTAGGGACCGGCGAAAACATTCAGTACTTC	CASSLGTGENIQYF	few	TRBJ2-4	TRBV7-9	-
TGCAGTGCTATAACCACAGACTTCTATGGCTACACCTTC	CSAITTDFYGYTF	many	TRBJ1-2	TRBV20-1	-
TGTGCCAGCAGCACAGGACAGCAACTAGCCAAAAACATTCAGTACTTC	CASSTGQQLAKNIQYF	-	TRBJ2-4	TRBV9	-
TGTGCCAGCAGCCCCCGACAGCCCCGGAGGCTCGGGGAGCTGTTTTTT	CASSPRQPRRLGELFF	-	TRBJ2-2	TRBV5-5	-
TGCAGTGCTGCCGCGGGACAGGGGGCTGGCGGCAATCAGCCCCAGCATTTT	CSAAAGQGAGGNQPQHF	many	TRBJ1-5	TRBV20-1	TRBD1
TGTGCCAGCAGCGTAGTGGGGGGGTCAAGGAATACGCAGTATTTT	CASSVVGGSRNTQYF	few	TRBJ2-3	TRBV9	TRBD2
TGTGCCAGCAGCGTCAGCCGGGGATCCTACGAGCAGTACTTC	CASSVSRGSYEQYF	-	TRBJ2-7	TRBV9	-
TGCAGCGTTAGCGCAGGGGGCAAGGGGACTGAAGCTTTCTTT	CSVSAGGKGTEAFF	-	TRBJ1-1	TRBV29-1	TRBD1
TGTGCCAGCAACTACCGGAGGGCTACTGGGGGCGGGGAGCTGTTTTTT	CASNYRRATGGGELFF	-	TRBJ2-2	TRBV7-9	-
TGCGCCAGCAGCTTTAGAGGCGGGGGCGCGTCGACTGAAGCTTTCTTT	CASSFRGGGASTEAFF	many	TRBJ1-1	TRBV5-1	-
TGCGCCAGCGGAATAATAGGACAGGGAGCCTATGGCTACACCTTC	CASGIIGQGAYGYTF	-	TRBJ1-2	TRBV5-1	TRBD1